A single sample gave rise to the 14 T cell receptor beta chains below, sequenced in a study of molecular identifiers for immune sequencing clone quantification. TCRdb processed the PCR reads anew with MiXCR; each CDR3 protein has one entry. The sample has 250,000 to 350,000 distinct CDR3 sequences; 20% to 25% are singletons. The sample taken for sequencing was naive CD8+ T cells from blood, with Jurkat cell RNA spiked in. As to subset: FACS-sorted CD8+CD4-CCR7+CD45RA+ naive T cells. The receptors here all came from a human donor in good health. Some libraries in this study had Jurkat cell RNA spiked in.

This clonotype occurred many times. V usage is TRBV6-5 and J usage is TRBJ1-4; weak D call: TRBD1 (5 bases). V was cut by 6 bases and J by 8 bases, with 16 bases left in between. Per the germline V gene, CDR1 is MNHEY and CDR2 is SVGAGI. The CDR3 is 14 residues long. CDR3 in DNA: TGTGCCAGCAGCCACATCTGGGCAGGGGAAAAACTGTTTTTT. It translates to CASSHIWAGEKLFF.

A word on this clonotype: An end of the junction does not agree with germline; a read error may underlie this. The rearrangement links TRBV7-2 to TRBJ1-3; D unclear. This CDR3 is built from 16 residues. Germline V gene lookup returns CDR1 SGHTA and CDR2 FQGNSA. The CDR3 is CASSFEGQPSGNTVYF. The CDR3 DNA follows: TGTGCCAGCAGCTTTGAAGGGCAGCCCTCTGGAAACACCGTATATTTT. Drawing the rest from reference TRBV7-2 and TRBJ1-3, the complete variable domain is GAGVSQSPSNKVTEKGKDVELRCDPISGHTALYWYRQSLGQGLEFLIYFQGNSAPDKSGLPSDRFSAERTGGSVSTLTIQRTQQEDSAVYLCASSFEGQPSGNTVYFGEGSWLTVV.

CDR3 in DNA: TGCGCCAGCAGCCAAGTGACAGGGGGATCGGCCTACGAGCAGTACTTC. It specifies CASSQVTGGSAYEQYF. The rearrangement links TRBV4-3 to TRBJ2-7; TRBD1 aligns across 9 bases. With V trimmed by 1 base and J by 2 bases, 6 bases remained unmatched. CDR1 is LGHNA and CDR2 is YSLEER in the germline V gene. This CDR3 region has 16 residues.

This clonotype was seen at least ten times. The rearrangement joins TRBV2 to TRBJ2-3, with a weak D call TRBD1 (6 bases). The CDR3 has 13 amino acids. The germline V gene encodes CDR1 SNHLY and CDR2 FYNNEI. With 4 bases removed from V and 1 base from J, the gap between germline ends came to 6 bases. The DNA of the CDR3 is TGTGCCAGCAGTGGGGGGCGCACAGATACGCAGTATTTT. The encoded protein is CASSGGRTDTQYF.

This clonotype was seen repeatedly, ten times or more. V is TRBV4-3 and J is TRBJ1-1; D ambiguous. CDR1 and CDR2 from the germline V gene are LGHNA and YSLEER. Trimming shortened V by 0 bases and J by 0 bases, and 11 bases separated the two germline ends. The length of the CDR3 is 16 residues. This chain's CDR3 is CASSQERWSVNTEAFF. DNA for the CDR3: TGCGCCAGCAGCCAAGAACGCTGGTCCGTGAACACTGAAGCTTTCTTT.

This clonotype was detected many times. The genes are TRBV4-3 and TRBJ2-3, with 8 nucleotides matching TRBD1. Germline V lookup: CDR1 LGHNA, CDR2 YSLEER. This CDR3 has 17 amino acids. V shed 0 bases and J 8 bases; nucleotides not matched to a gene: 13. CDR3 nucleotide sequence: TGCGCCAGCAGCCAAGATAGGACAGGGCGGGCGTTAGCTACGCAGTATTTT. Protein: CASSQDRTGRALATQYF.

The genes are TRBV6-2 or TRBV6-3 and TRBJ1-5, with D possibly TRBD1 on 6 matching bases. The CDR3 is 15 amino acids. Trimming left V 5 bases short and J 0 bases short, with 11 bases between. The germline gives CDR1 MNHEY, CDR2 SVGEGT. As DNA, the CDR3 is TGTGCCAGCAGTCTACAGGGATTTAGCAATCAGCCCCAGCATTTT. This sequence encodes CASSLQGFSNQPQHF.

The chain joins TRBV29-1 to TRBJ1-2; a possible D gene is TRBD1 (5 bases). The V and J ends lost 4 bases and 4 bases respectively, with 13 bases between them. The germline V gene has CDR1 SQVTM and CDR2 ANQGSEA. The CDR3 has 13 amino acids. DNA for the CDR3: TGCAGCGTTGTTGGGGGAGAGTCCTATGGCTACACCTTC. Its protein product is CSVVGGESYGYTF. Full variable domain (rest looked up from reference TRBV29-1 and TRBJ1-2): SAVISQKPSRDICQRGTSLTIQCQVDSQVTMMFWYRQQPGQSLTLIATANQGSEATYESGFVIDKFPISRPNLTFSTLTVSNMSPEDSSIYLCSVVGGESYGYTFGSGTRLTVV.

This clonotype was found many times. This chain's CDR3 is CASSLVRGFTKTQYF. The CDR3 nucleotides read TGTGCCAGCAGCTTGGTCAGGGGTTTTACGAAGACCCAGTACTTC. The V and J genes are TRBV5-6 and TRBJ2-5, with D possibly TRBD1 on 6 matching bases. V was pared by 0 bases and J by 6 bases, with 15 bases between. The CDR3 spans 15 residues. Germline CDR1 is SGHDT and CDR2 is YYEEEE.

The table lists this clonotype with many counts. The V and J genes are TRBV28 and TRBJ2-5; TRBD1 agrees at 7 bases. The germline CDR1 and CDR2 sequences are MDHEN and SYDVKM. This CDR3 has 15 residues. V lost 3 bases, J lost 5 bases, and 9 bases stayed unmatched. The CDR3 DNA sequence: TGTGCCAGCAGTTTTGCGCAGACAGGGTCCGAGACCCAGTACTTC. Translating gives CASSFAQTGSETQYF. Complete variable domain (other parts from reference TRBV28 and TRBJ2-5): DVKVTQSSRYLVKRTGEKVFLECVQDMDHENMFWYRQDPGLGLRLIYFSYDVKMKEKGDIPEGYSVSREKKERFSLILESASTNQTSMYLCASSFAQTGSETQYFGPGTRLLVL.

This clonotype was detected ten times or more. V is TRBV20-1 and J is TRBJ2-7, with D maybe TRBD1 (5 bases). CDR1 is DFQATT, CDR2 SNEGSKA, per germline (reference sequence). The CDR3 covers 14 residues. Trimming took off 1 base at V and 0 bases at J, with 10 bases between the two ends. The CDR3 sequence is CSARAMTDSYEQYF. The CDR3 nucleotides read TGCAGTGCTAGAGCAATGACAGACTCCTACGAGCAGTACTTC.

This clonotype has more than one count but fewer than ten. The DNA for the CDR3 is TGCAGCGTTGTGGGGGGAGCCCTCTCCTACGAGCAGTACTTC. Translation gives CSVVGGALSYEQYF. The chain has TRBV29-1 and TRBJ2-7, with D possibly TRBD2 on 6 matching bases. The germline V and J ends were trimmed by 4 bases and 0 bases, with 13 bases remaining between them. CDR3 length equals 14 residues. Per germline, CDR1 SQVTM and CDR2 ANQGSEA.

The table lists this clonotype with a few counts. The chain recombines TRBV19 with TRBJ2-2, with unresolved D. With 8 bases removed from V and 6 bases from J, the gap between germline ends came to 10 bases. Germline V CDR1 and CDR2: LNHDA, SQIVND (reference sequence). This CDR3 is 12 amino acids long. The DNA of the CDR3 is TGTGCCAGTGAGCCGATTCCCGGGGAGCTGTTTTTT. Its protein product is CASEPIPGELFF. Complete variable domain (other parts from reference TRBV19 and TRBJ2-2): DGGITQSPKYLFRKEGQNVTLSCEQNLNHDAMYWYRQDPGQGLRLIYYSQIVNDFQKGDIAEGYSVSREKKESFPLTVTSAQKNPTAFYLCASEPIPGELFFGEGSRLTVL.

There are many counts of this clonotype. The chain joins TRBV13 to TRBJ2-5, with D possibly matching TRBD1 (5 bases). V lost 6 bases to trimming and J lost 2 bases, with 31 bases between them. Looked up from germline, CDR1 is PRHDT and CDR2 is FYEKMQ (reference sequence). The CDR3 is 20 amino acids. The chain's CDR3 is CASREQGVGEVPEYQETQYF. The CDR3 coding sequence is TGTGCCAGCAGAGAGCAGGGTGTGGGCGAGGTACCTGAATATCAAGAGACCCAGTACTTC.